This TCR beta chain is from a study of blood T cell repertoires in COVID-19. Study as a whole: There were acute and convalescent COVID-19 samples, and they came from the United States, Italy and Spain. PBMCs, B-cell-depleted T cells, or T cells provided the cDNA or gDNA that made up the material.

Per the study methods: Amplification from reference gene primers served as the basis for estimated nucleated cell counts. Repertoires were generated with immunoSEQ multiplex PCR, while TCRdb's copy carries only in-frame clones and drops some. V, J and clone size are taken as reported in that table, and D and trimming were inferred from the DNA itself. The sample includes 53,000 or so clones, about 88% seen only once; the top ten take approximately 17%. This clone was seen more than once but under ten times. V gave up 3 bases and J gave up 1 base; unmatched junction bases: 7. Germline V gene data show CDR1 as LGHNA and CDR2 as YSLEER. This CDR3 comprises 18 residues.

The TCR sequence derives from a man in his 70s with active COVID-19. The chain recombines TRBV4-3 with TRBJ2-4, with TRBD2 matching 12 bases. Sequencing was done on a sample of peripheral blood. DNA for the CDR3: TGCGCCAGCAGCCAGTCGACTAGCGGGAGTGGGGCCAAAAACATTCAGTACTTC. Amino acid sequence: CASSQSTSGSGAKNIQYF.